Given below is one T cell receptor (beta chain) in context. What it recognizes is unknown. The data were taken from a study of regulatory T cells in long-lasting Graves disease. CDR3 length equals 16 residues. Trimming left V 4 bases short and J 5 bases short, with 18 bases between. Germline V CDR1 and CDR2: SEHNR, FQNEAQ (reference sequence). General study points: TRBV28, TRBJ1-2 and TRBJ2-5 were favored in persistent disease.

Building the TCR beta libraries relied on iRepertoire HTBI primers, and CDR3 regions underwent Arm-PCR. TCRdb re-derived calls from the multiplex PCR reads in MiXCR, one entry per CDR3 protein. The profile shows roughly 440,000 distinct CDR3 sequences, roughly 15% of them singletons. Time point in this sample: newly diagnosed GD, antithyroid drugs for less than 3 months. Extracted PBMC RNA gave rise to the TCR library. This same sample was also taken into another study, of T cells in Graves' hyperthyroidism and ophthalmopathy.

V and J are TRBV7-9 and TRBJ2-1, with D possibly TRBD1 on 6 matching bases. This specimen was peripheral blood mononuclear cells (PBMCs), taken at new diagnosis, from a patient treated with antithyroid drugs. This receptor was obtained from a woman under 30 with Graves disease. CDR3 loop: CASSSGVRRNNNEQFF. The DNA for the CDR3 is TGTGCCAGCAGCTCAGGGGTGCGAAGAAATAACAATGAGCAGTTCTTC.